The next 20 T cell receptor beta chains were all read from a single sample in a study of spatial heterogeneity in lung cancer. The time point denotes: sample taken at primary tumor resection. From tumor, nontumor lung or frozen PBMC, whole RNA was taken unsorted for sequencing. TCRdb redid the calling of the 5' RACE reads with MiXCR, one entry per CDR3 protein. The table lists thousands of distinct CDR3 sequences, over 7.5% of them singletons, with 40% to 50% in the top ten. Sequenced material: PBMCs, taken at surgery. The receptors shown here come from a male donor with early-stage non-small cell lung cancer.

As concerns this clonotype: This beta chain represents an off-target read in a library built for alpha chains; its size is of limited meaning. The chain links TRBV28 to TRBJ2-2; TRBD1 agrees at 7 bases. Trimming at V came to 3 bases and at J to 0 bases, leaving 13 bases not matched to a gene. The CDR3 has 19 residues. Germline V lookup: CDR1 MDHEN, CDR2 SYDVKM. CDR3 bases: TGTGCCAGCAGTTTTAGTTCGTATTGGGGGACAGCGAACACCGGGGAGCTGTTTTTT. As protein: CASSFSSYWGTANTGELFF.

This clonotype was seen repeatedly, ten times or more. The library was built for alpha chains, so this beta chain is an off-target read and its size means little. The J gene is TRBJ2-4, the V gene TRBV4-2; 7 positions match TRBD1. The CDR3 sequence is 14 residues long. V gave up 2 bases and J gave up 4 bases; unmatched junction bases: 2. Germline-derived CDR1 and CDR2 are LGHNA and YNFKEQ. The CDR3 DNA reads TGTGCCAGCAGCCAACTACAGGGGAAAAACATTCAGTACTTC. It yields the protein CASSQLQGKNIQYF.

This clonotype was seen repeatedly, ten times or more. This beta chain came through as a stray read in a library set up for alpha chains, and its size says little. The rearrangement joins TRBV29-1 to TRBJ1-2; D perhaps matches TRBD1 (5 bases). The CDR3 extends over 14 amino acids. Trimming stripped 5 bases from V and 0 bases from J, with 13 bases between. CDR1 is SQVTM, CDR2 ANQGSEA, per germline. The CDR3 DNA sequence: TGCAGCGTTCCAGAGGGGCAGGCTAACTATGGCTACACCTTC. This codes for CSVPEGQANYGYTF.

Notes on this clonotype: As an off-target read in a library built for alpha chains, this beta chain has a frequency of little significance. The chain has TRBV11-3 and TRBJ2-6; D unclear. Trimming took 2 bases from V and 2 from J, leaving 10 bases between them. CDR1 and CDR2 (germline): SGHNT, YENEEA. The CDR3 has 16 amino acids. In DNA form, the CDR3 reads TGTGCCAGCAGCTTAACATTGGGCACTGGGGCCAACGTCCTGACTTTC. Its protein is CASSLTLGTGANVLTF.

This clonotype was recorded many times. This beta chain slipped into a library made for alpha chains as a stray read, so its size is not meaningful. The chain combines TRBV10-3 with TRBJ1-2, with TRBD1 matching 7 bases. Germline V gene lookup returns CDR1 ENHRY and CDR2 SYGVKD. The CDR3 has 17 residues. V lost 1 base to trimming and J lost 0 bases; unmatched junction nucleotides: 8. CDR3 sequence (DNA): TGTGCCATCAGTGAGTGGTCCGACAGGGATACTAACTATGGCTACACCTTC. Protein product: CAISEWSDRDTNYGYTF.

This clonotype was recorded many times. This beta chain is a stray sequence in a library constructed for alpha chains; its clone size is not meaningful. This chain joins TRBV7-2 and TRBJ2-3; 7 bases fit TRBD1. Germline V gene sequence: CDR1 SGHTA, CDR2 FQGNSA. This CDR3 contains 14 residues. The junction had 3 bases not matched to a gene; V was cut back by 2 bases and J by 4 bases. The CDR3 DNA follows: TGTGCCAGCAGCTTAAGGGGGCGGCCAGATACGCAGTATTTT. It is translated as CASSLRGRPDTQYF. The full variable domain, in which reference TRBV7-2 and TRBJ2-3 provide the parts outside the CDR3, is GAGVSQSPSNKVTEKGKDVELRCDPISGHTALYWYRQSLGQGLEFLIYFQGNSAPDKSGLPSDRFSAERTGGSVSTLTIQRTQQEDSAVYLCASSLRGRPDTQYFGPGTRLTVL.

This clonotype came up many times. A library made for alpha chains picked up this beta chain off target, so its size means little. The chain joins TRBV13 to TRBJ2-3, with D perhaps assigned TRBD1 or TRBD2 (6 bases each). Trimming took 0 bases from V and 0 from J, leaving 13 bases between them. Looked up from germline, CDR1 is PRHDT and CDR2 is FYEKMQ (reference sequence). There are 17 residues in the CDR3. The CDR3 spells CASSLGLTGASTDTQYF. For the CDR3, the DNA is TGTGCCAGCAGCTTAGGCCTAACGGGGGCTAGCACAGATACGCAGTATTTT. Combining the CDR3 with reference TRBV13 and TRBJ2-3 gives the whole variable domain AAGVIQSPRHLIKEKRETATLKCYPIPRHDTVYWYQQGPGQDPQFLISFYEKMQSDKGSIPDRFSAQQFSDYHSELNMSSLELGDSALYFCASSLGLTGASTDTQYFGPGTRLTVL.

Of note for this clonotype: This beta chain is an unintended read in a library built for alpha chains; its size means little. The gene calls are TRBV3-1 and TRBJ2-2; D is possibly TRBD1 (6 bases). Germline assignment: CDR1 LGHDT and CDR2 YNNKEL (reference sequence). This CDR3 spans 17 amino acids. Deletions cut 4 bases from V and 5 bases from J, with 20 bases between. The CDR3 DNA sequence: TGTGCCAGCAGCCCTATCTACGGACAGACGTCTACCGGGGAGCTGTTTTTT. Encoded protein: CASSPIYGQTSTGELFF.

This clonotype was counted at least ten times. The size of this beta chain means little, since it is a stray read in a library made for alpha chains. The chain employs TRBV24-1 and TRBJ2-1; 10 nucleotides match TRBD1. The CDR3 spans 15 residues. Germline CDR1 KGHDR, CDR2 SFDVKD. J was trimmed by 3 bases and V by 3 bases; bases with no gene match: 1. The CDR3 reads CATSDRTGGYNEQFF. In DNA, the CDR3 is TGTGCCACCAGTGATCGGACAGGGGGCTACAATGAGCAGTTCTTC.

This clonotype ranks as medium-sized. This beta chain is a stray sequence in a library constructed for alpha chains; its clone size is not meaningful. This chain connects TRBV5-1 to TRBJ1-2; D might be TRBD1 (6 bases). This CDR3 spans 14 amino acids. The V end lost 0 bases, the J end lost 6 bases, and 12 bases lay between the germline ends. Germline loops: CDR1 SGHRS, CDR2 YFSETQ. This CDR3 is CASSLEGGRNGYTF. The CDR3 nucleotides read TGCGCCAGCAGCTTGGAGGGGGGCCGGAATGGCTACACCTTC.

This clonotype is deemed medium-sized. As an off-target read in a library built for alpha chains, this beta chain has a frequency of little significance. The rearrangement uses TRBV5-1 and TRBJ2-2, with no clear D. Trimming shortened V by 0 bases and J by 7 bases, and 7 bases separated the two germline ends. Germline CDR1 reads SGHRS; CDR2 reads YFSETQ. The CDR3 loop spans 13 amino acids. This CDR3 reads CASSLDGNGELFF. Here the CDR3 DNA reads TGCGCCAGCAGCTTGGATGGCAACGGGGAGCTGTTTTTT. The whole variable domain, filled in from reference TRBV5-1 and TRBJ2-2, reads KAGVTQTPRYLIKTRGQQVTLSCSPISGHRSVSWYQQTPGQGLQFLFEYFSETQRNKGNFPGRFSGRQFSNSRSEMNVSTLELGDSALYLCASSLDGNGELFFGEGSRLTVL.

This clonotype was seen many times. Being off target in a library aimed at alpha chains, this beta chain has a size of little meaning. The CDR3 spells CASSKTRQVGGYTF. The CDR3 region has the DNA TGTGCCAGTAGTAAAACCCGACAGGTCGGTGGCTACACCTTC. This sequence joins TRBV19 and TRBJ1-2, with a possible D match to TRBD1 (6 bases). Germline CDR1 is LNHDA and CDR2 is SQIVND (reference sequence). V lost 4 bases, J lost 7 bases, and 16 bases lay in between. The CDR3 spans 14 residues.

This clonotype occurred many times. Found in a library prepared for alpha chains, this beta chain is an off-target read, and its abundance has little meaning. This chain links TRBV2 with TRBJ2-1; 8 nucleotides match TRBD2. Unmatched junction bases numbered 9, after V lost 4 bases and J lost 4 bases. The CDR3 length is 16 residues. Germline V gene data show CDR1 as SNHLY and CDR2 as FYNNEI. The CDR3 DNA is TGTGCCAGCAGTGCCCTAAGCGGGAGATCTTACAATGAGCAGTTCTTC. Protein product: CASSALSGRSYNEQFF. Drawing the rest from reference TRBV2 and TRBJ2-1, the complete variable domain is EPEVTQTPSHQVTQMGQEVILRCVPISNHLYFYWYRQILGQKVEFLVSFYNNEISEKSEIFDDQFSVERPDGSNFTLKIRSTKLEDSAMYFCASSALSGRSYNEQFFGPGTRLTVL.

This clonotype is medium-sized. Found in a library prepared for alpha chains, this beta chain is an off-target read, and its abundance has little meaning. This chain uses TRBV5-1 with TRBJ2-6; D gene unclear. The CDR3 covers 15 residues. The V gene lost 3 bases and the J gene lost 3 bases, with 10 bases spanning the gap. CDR1 SGHRS and CDR2 YFSETQ come from the germline V gene. The DNA for the CDR3 is TGCGCCAGCAGCTCTGACGGTCTTGGGGCCAACGTCCTGACTTTC. Amino acid sequence: CASSSDGLGANVLTF. The full variable domain, in which reference TRBV5-1 and TRBJ2-6 provide the parts outside the CDR3, is KAGVTQTPRYLIKTRGQQVTLSCSPISGHRSVSWYQQTPGQGLQFLFEYFSETQRNKGNFPGRFSGRQFSNSRSEMNVSTLELGDSALYLCASSSDGLGANVLTFGAGSRLTVL.

In this sample, this clonotype turned up many times. The size of this beta chain means little, since it is a stray read in a library made for alpha chains. This sequence joins TRBV30 and TRBJ2-3, with D tentatively TRBD1 (5 bases). V was shortened by 0 bases and J by 4 bases, with 14 bases between the two germline ends. Germline CDR1 reads GTSNPN; CDR2 reads SVGIG (reference sequence). This CDR3 region has 15 residues. CDR3 DNA: TGTGCCTGGAGTGTACAGGTGACTCGTCCAGATACGCAGTATTTT. Translated, it gives CAWSVQVTRPDTQYF.

This clonotype was seen many times. Little can be read into the size of this beta chain, an off-target read in a library designed for alpha chains. This chain links TRBV29-1 with TRBJ2-1; 9 positions match TRBD2. The germline V gene has CDR1 SQVTM and CDR2 ANQGSEA. This CDR3 region has 16 residues. J was trimmed by 5 bases and V by 7 bases; bases with no gene match: 15. CDR3 residues: CSARGLAREMNNEQFF. In DNA form, the CDR3 reads TGCAGCGCGAGAGGACTAGCGCGAGAGATGAACAATGAGCAGTTCTTC.

This clonotype was observed a handful of times. This beta chain is an unintended read in a library built for alpha chains; its size means little. The chain couples TRBV3-1 to TRBJ2-3, with 11 bases aligning to TRBD2. This CDR3 has 20 residues. From germline, CDR1 is LGHDT and CDR2 YNNKEL (reference sequence). Unmatched junction bases numbered 14, after V lost 0 bases and J lost 3 bases. CDR3 loop: CASSQEIGKLAGVYTDTQYF. CDR3 DNA: TGTGCCAGCAGCCAAGAGATTGGGAAACTAGCGGGAGTGTATACAGATACGCAGTATTTT.

This clonotype has a count of ten or more. The library was prepared for alpha chains; this beta chain is a stray read, so its frequency means little. The gene calls are TRBV30 and TRBJ2-5, with D possibly TRBD2 on 6 matching bases. Deletions cut 2 bases from V and 4 bases from J, with 14 bases between. CDR3 length equals 14 residues. CDR1 is GTSNPN, CDR2 SVGIG, per germline (reference sequence). Written as DNA, the CDR3 is TGTGCCTGGAGTATTGGAGGGTCCAGAGAGACCCAGTACTTC. Its protein product is CAWSIGGSRETQYF.

In its sample, this clonotype is medium-sized. The library was designed around alpha chains, so this beta chain is a stray read whose abundance carries little weight. The chain has TRBV4-3 and TRBJ2-7, with 7 bases lining up with TRBD1. V was clipped by 1 base and J by 3 bases; unmatched bases: 6. The V gene's germline CDR1 is LGHNA and CDR2 YSLEER. The CDR3 spans 15 residues. In DNA form, the CDR3 reads TGCGCCAGCAGCCAAGGGACAGGTGCGGTCTACGAGCAGTACTTC. Its protein product is CASSQGTGAVYEQYF.

This clonotype was found many times. The library was built for alpha chains, so this beta chain is an off-target read and its size means little. CDR3 nucleotide sequence: TGTGCCAGCAGCCCGGGACTAGCGGGAGACGCACAAGAGACCCAGTACTTC. It encodes CASSPGLAGDAQETQYF. The J gene is TRBJ2-5, the V gene TRBV11-3; 14 positions match TRBD2. Germline V gene data show CDR1 as SGHNT and CDR2 as YENEEA. The junction had 7 bases not matched to a gene; V was cut back by 5 bases and J by 2 bases. CDR3 length: 17 amino acids. Full variable domain (missing parts from reference TRBV11-3 and TRBJ2-5): EAGVVQSPRYKIIEKKQPVAFWCNPISGHNTLYWYLQNLGQGPELLIRYENEEAVDDSQLPKDRFSAERLKGVDSTLKIQPAELGDSAVYLCASSPGLAGDAQETQYFGPGTRLLVL.